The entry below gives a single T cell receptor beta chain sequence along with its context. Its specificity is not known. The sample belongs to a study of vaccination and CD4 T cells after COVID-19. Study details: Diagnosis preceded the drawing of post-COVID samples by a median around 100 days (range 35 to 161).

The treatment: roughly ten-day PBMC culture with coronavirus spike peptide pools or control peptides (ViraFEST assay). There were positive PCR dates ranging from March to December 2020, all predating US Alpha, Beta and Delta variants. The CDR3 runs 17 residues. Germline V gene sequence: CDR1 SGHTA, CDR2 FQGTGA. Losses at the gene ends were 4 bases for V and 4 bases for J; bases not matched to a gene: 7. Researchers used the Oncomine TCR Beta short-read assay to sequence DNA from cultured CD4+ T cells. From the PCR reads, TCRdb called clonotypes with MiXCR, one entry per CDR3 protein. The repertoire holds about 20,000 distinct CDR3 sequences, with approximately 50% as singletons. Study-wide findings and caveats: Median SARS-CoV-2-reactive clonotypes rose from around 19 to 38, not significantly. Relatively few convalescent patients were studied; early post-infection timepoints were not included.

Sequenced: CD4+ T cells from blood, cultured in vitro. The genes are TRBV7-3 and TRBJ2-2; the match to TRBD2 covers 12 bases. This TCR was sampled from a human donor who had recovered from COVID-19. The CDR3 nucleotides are TGTGCCAGCAGCTCGCGGGGGGGACTAGCGGGCACCGGGGAGCTGTTTTTT. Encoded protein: CASSSRGGLAGTGELFF.